What follows is one T cell receptor beta chain and its context. CDR3 length equals 17 residues. The V end was cut by 4 bases, the J end by 6 bases, with 22 bases between. Per the germline V gene, CDR1 is MGHRA and CDR2 is YSYEKL. The data were taken from a study of blood T cell repertoires in COVID-19. Study at large: Sample material is recorded as cDNA or gDNA derived from T cells, B-cell-depleted T cells, or PBMCs.

Original data processing: Estimation of nucleated cell counts relied on the amplification of reference gene primers. Here immunoSEQ multiplex PCR was the method, and the copy in TCRdb shows in-frame clones only, minus some. V, J and clone size were drawn from that table, and D and trimming were deduced from the DNA. The data contain approximately 150,000 clones, approximately 87% of them singletons. V is TRBV4-1 and J is TRBJ2-1; D possibly corresponds to TRBD2 (6 bases). Material: peripheral blood. The origin of this receptor is a woman aged 45-60 years with active or convalescent COVID-19. CDR3: CASSPVGLARTTNEQFF. The CDR3 bases are TGCGCCAGCAGCCCAGTCGGGCTAGCGCGAACGACCAATGAGCAGTTCTTC.